The source of this TCR beta chain is a study of early T cells in non-severe SARS-CoV-2 infection. Using its own MiXCR run on the 5' RACE reads, TCRdb lists one record per CDR3 protein. The sample includes approximately 45,000 distinct CDR3 sequences, around 6% of them seen just once. The germline V gene encodes CDR1 SGHRS and CDR2 YFSETQ. The CDR3 consists of 13 residues. As concerns this clonotype: One end of the junction is discordant with germline, which a read error may explain.

The V gene is TRBV5-1, the J gene TRBJ2-2, with TRBD2 as a possible D gene (5 bases). What was sequenced was whole blood. The sequence was collected from an adult who was a healthcare worker with PCR-confirmed SARS-CoV-2 infection or an uninfected control (not recorded which). The CDR3 reads CASHHRYTGELFF. CDR3 bases: TGCGCCAGCCACCATAGATACACCGGGGAGCTGTTCTTT.